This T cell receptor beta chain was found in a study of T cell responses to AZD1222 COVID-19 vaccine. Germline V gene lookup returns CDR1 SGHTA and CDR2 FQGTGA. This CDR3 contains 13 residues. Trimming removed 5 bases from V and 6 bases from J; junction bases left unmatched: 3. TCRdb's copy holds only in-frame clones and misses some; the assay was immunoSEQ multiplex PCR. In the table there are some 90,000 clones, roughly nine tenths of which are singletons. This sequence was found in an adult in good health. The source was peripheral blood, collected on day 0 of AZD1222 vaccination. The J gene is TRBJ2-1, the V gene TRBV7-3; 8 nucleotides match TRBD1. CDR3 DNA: TGTGCCAGCAGCCAGGACAGGGCCAATGAGCAGTTCTTC. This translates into CASSQDRANEQFF.